This T cell receptor beta chain was sequenced during a study of shared clonotypes between healthy human individuals. Study background: Aged 18 to 49, the donors were a couple of women and a few men.

Points on this clone: As yet, its antigen is unknown.

Germline values: CDR1 SGDLS, CDR2 YYNGEE. The CDR3 is made up of 13 amino acids. The V and J ends lost 1 base and 9 bases respectively, with 11 bases between them. Regarding the study as a whole: About 5.2% was the fraction of naive CD4 clonotypes found shared across a handful of donors.

Evenly divided among several immunoSEQ plates was the genomic DNA of each subset. TCRdb keeps only in-frame clones here, not all; method: immunoSEQ multiplex PCR. Of about 1.5 million clones listed, under 99% are singletons. The sample taken for sequencing was naive CD4+ T cells sorted from blood. The subset was: CD45RA+ positively selected. The receptor's source is a young man in good health. V usage is TRBV9 and J usage is TRBJ2-1; possibly TRBD1 for D (7 bases). The CDR3 DNA reads TGTGCCAGCAGCGTAATTCAGGGGGGTGAGCAGTTCTTC. This codes for CASSVIQGGEQFF. The whole variable domain, remainder taken from reference TRBV9 and TRBJ2-1, is DSGVTQTPKHLITATGQRVTLRCSPRSGDLSVYWYQQSLDQGLQFLIQYYNGEERAKGNILERFSAQQFPDLHSELNLSSLELGDSALYFCASSVIQGGEQFFGPGTRLTVL.